The 3 T cell receptor beta chains listed next were all sequenced from one sample in a study of molecular identifiers for immune sequencing clone quantification (dated by TCRdb to the late 2010s). Library preparation used PCR. TCRdb records Illumina HiSeq 4000 as the sequencer. TCRdb reworked the public reads: Q25 trimming with fastp, MiXCR clone assembly, productive beta chains retained. Rows matching on CDR3 protein sequence are summarized as one entry with the most common DNA and genes. The sample data list 400,000 to 600,000 distinct CDR3 sequences, and 20% to 25% of these were observed just once. The top ten hold about 0.8% of the sample. Specimen: naive CD8+ T cells from blood, with Jurkat cell RNA spiked in. The cell subset or site label corresponds to: FACS-sorted CD8+CD4-CCR7+CD45RA+ naive T cells. These receptors were collected from a human donor in good health. Some libraries in this study had Jurkat cell RNA spiked in.

This clonotype was picked up many times. This CDR3 reads CASSYGGRETDTQYF. CDR3 bases: TGTGCCAGCAGTTACGGTGGCAGGGAAACAGATACGCAGTATTTT. V gene TRBV6-5 combines with J gene TRBJ2-3, with D tentatively TRBD1 (5 bases). V gave up 2 bases and J gave up 3 bases, with 12 bases separating them. The CDR3 extends over 15 amino acids. Germline V CDR1 and CDR2: MNHEY, SVGAGI.

The chain combines TRBV30 with TRBJ2-5; 8 bases fit TRBD2. J gave up 2 bases and V 5 bases, and 7 bases lay outside the gene matches. Germline V CDR1 and CDR2: GTSNPN, SVGIG (reference sequence). The CDR3 extends over 14 amino acids. This CDR3 reads CAWGSVAGQETQYF. DNA for the CDR3: TGTGCCTGGGGCTCCGTAGCGGGGCAAGAGACCCAGTACTTC.

The CDR3 protein is CASSYSRQVMNTEAFF. CDR3 nucleotide sequence: TGTGCCAGCAGTTACTCCCGACAGGTAATGAACACTGAAGCTTTCTTT. J is TRBJ1-1 and V is TRBV6-2 or TRBV6-3; the D gene is possibly TRBD1 (6 bases). The V gene lost 0 bases and the J gene lost 0 bases, with 11 bases spanning the gap. The germline V gene encodes CDR1 MNHEY and CDR2 SVGEGT. The CDR3 spans 16 residues.